The TCR beta chain under discussion was sequenced for a study of OX40 agonist ivuxolimab in advanced cancers. TCRdb's copy holds only in-frame clones and misses some; the assay was immunoSEQ multiplex PCR. The sample lists some 99,000 clones; approximately 95% were seen once. V lost 4 bases to trimming and J lost 1 base; unmatched junction nucleotides: 3. The CDR3 is 15 residues long. Germline CDR1 and CDR2: SGHDN and FVKESK. The origin of this receptor is an adult with an advanced solid tumor such as melanoma, head and neck, liver or kidney cancer. The chain has TRBV14 and TRBJ2-3; TRBD2 matches at 9 bases. Sequencing was performed on CD4+ or CD8+ T cells sorted from blood, taken in a trial of the OX40 agonist ivuxolimab. CDR3 DNA: TGTGCCAGCAGCCCCTGGACTAGCGGCACAGATACGCAGTATTTT. It translates to CASSPWTSGTDTQYF.